This is a list of T cell receptor beta chains from one sample in a study of blood T cell repertoires in COVID-19. TCRdb's table, derived via immunoSEQ multiplex PCR, lists solely in-frame clones and lacks some. Among about 110,000 clones listed, approximately 80% were seen once. The sample was peripheral blood. The receptors were sampled from a man between 65 and 85 years old with acute or convalescent COVID-19. Each CDR3 is given without its conserved first and last residue. Rows give clone size only sometimes, using once, few, many, or a class for an expanded clone.

>TRBJ1-1|TRBV6-5|.
ASSWDRMNTEAF
>TRBJ2-4|TRBV29-1|.
SVGPAKNIQY
>TRBJ1-1|TRBV2|once
ASSVWGENTEAF
>TRBJ1-2|TRBV14|.
ASSQAKGQQANYGYT
>TRBJ1-5|TRBV29-1|.
SVATGGGQPQH
>TRBJ1-1|TRBV27|.
ASSRGTGLGTEAF
>TRBJ1-1|TRBV27|.
ASTKTGFNTEAF
>TRBJ2-5|TRBV29-1|.
SVEEGQGRLRTQY
>TRBJ2-7|TRBV19|.
ASSAGQNYEQY
>TRBJ1-4|TRBV6-1|.
ASSKARVLF
>TRBJ2-7|TRBV6-2/TRBV6-3|few
ASSSTRTGNPYEQY
>TRBJ1-3|TRBV6-5|.
ASSYRGGGGNTIY
>TRBJ1-4|TRBV18|.
ASSTTGATNEKLF
>TRBJ1-6|TRBV19|.
ASSRREASPLH
>TRBJ2-5|TRBV7-3|few
ASSSGLAGQETQY
>TRBJ2-7|TRBV18|.
ASSPGSEQY
>TRBJ2-1|TRBV29-1|.
SVVRGLSYNEQF